These T cell receptor beta chains were read from a single sample in a study of cytotoxic CD8 clonotypes in ibrutinib-treated CLL. The method was immunoSEQ multiplex PCR; TCRdb's version includes in-frame clones alone and lacks a portion of them. Among about 200,000 clones listed, approximately 72% were seen once. The sample in question was PBMCs, obtained after 24 months of ibrutinib treatment. These receptor sequences come from a human donor with chronic lymphocytic leukemia. CDR3s include the opening cysteine and the closing phenylalanine or tryptophan. A D gene is named only where the DNA matches it firmly. Where a row states a size, it is once, few, many or the class of an expanded clone; other rows omit it.

CDR3 protein	CDR3 DNA	D gene	J gene	clone size	V gene
CASSSPSREQYF	TGTGCCAGCAGCTCCCCGTCTCGCGAGCAGTACTTC	.	TRBJ2-7	.	TRBV11-2
CASSPPSTYTNTEAFF	TGTGCCAGCTCACCCCCTTCCACCTATACGAACACTGAAGCTTTCTTT	.	TRBJ1-1	once	TRBV18
CASSYAAPNTGELFF	TGTGCCAGCAGTTATGCGGCTCCGAACACCGGGGAGCTGTTTTTT	.	TRBJ2-2	few	TRBV27
CASSVGDSLSYTF	TGTGCCAGCAGCGTGGGGGACTCGTTGAGCTACACCTTC	.	TRBJ1-2	few	TRBV9
CASSFQGSTDTQYF	TGCGCCAGCAGCTTCCAGGGTAGCACAGATACGCAGTATTTT	.	TRBJ2-3	.	TRBV5-1
CAISPGRNQETQYF	TGTGCCATCAGTCCGGGACGAAACCAAGAGACCCAGTACTTC	.	TRBJ2-5	few	TRBV10-3
CASFDQVGRFDGNEQFF	TGTGCCAGCTTTGACCAGGTTGGGAGGTTCGATGGCAATGAGCAGTTCTTC	.	TRBJ2-1	.	TRBV13
CASGLVIHEQYF	TGTGCTAGTGGTTTGGTAATTCACGAGCAGTACTTC	.	TRBJ2-7	once	TRBV12-5
CASSLVIRNEQFF	TGTGCCAGCAGCTTAGTGATTCGCAATGAGCAGTTCTTC	.	TRBJ2-1	.	TRBV7-2
CASSQDYQETQYF	TGTGCCAGCAGCCAGGACTATCAAGAGACCCAGTACTTC	.	TRBJ2-5	.	TRBV7-7
CAFTTGGRGQPQHF	TGTGCCTTCACGACAGGGGGTAGGGGTCAGCCCCAGCATTTT	TRBD1	TRBJ1-5	.	TRBV30
CASSLDLTGATYNEQFF	TGTGCCAGCAGCTTAGACCTGACAGGGGCCACCTACAATGAGCAGTTCTTC	TRBD1	TRBJ2-1	.	TRBV11-2
CASSQGTSGIYEQYF	TGTGCCAGCAGCCAAGGGACTAGCGGGATATACGAGCAGTACTTC	TRBD2	TRBJ2-7	.	TRBV14
CASSLGTSDLTDTQYF	TGCGCCAGCAGCCTAGGGACTAGCGACCTCACAGATACGCAGTATTTT	TRBD2	TRBJ2-3	once	TRBV4-1
CSGLGFSYEQYF	TGCAGCGGACTCGGGTTCTCCTACGAGCAGTACTTC	.	TRBJ2-7	.	TRBV29-1
CAWNQRETDTQYF	TGTGCCTGGAACCAGCGGGAGACAGATACGCAGTATTTT	TRBD2	TRBJ2-3	.	TRBV30